This record looks at one T cell receptor beta chain sequence and its context. Its antigen remains unidentified. This may arise from a read error, as a much more abundant clone is one base away. The library was built for alpha chains, so this beta chain is an off-target read and its size means little. The sample comes from a study of spatial heterogeneity in lung cancer (dated by TCRdb to between 2018 and 2021). Regarding the complete study: More beta-chain than alpha-chain transcripts were consistently detected, likely reflecting higher beta-chain transcript abundance. In the raw uncorrected reads, each unique combination of TCR and UMI appeared on average more than ten times. Nonsynonymous mutation counts, determined by whole-exome sequencing of tumor tissue, were related to features of the TCR repertoire. TCR transcript counts in tumor regions correlated strongly with a T cell transcriptional module score from matched bulk RNA-seq. In non-small cell lung cancer, the study made a quantitative comparison of TCR alpha and beta repertoires among multiple tumor regions, matched nontumor lung and blood. Both alpha and beta chains were TCR-sequenced in samples taken at surgery, namely 220 tumor regions, around 70 matched nontumor lung samples and a few dozen PBMC samples. Paper-wide results and their limitations: TCR-seq coverage of tumor T cells was estimated to be only 7% to 7.5% for alpha chains and more than 11% for beta chains. The tumor nonsynonymous mutation count correlated with the number of expanded alpha and beta TCRs within the tumor. Counts of ubiquitous and regional expanded TCRs correlated with counts of ubiquitous and regional nonsynonymous mutations, respectively. Confirming at a functional level the hypothesis that regional TCRs recognize regional mutations was considered to require additional single-cell paired TCR alpha and beta sequencing.

Library construction relied on 5' RACE. These reads were obtained on a NextSeq 500. In the TCR library protocol, a unique molecular identifier was attached to each TCR cDNA molecule so that PCR and sequencing errors could be corrected. In the original analysis: Decombinator tools were used for TCR identification, UMI-based error correction and CDR3 extraction. TCRs above a frequency of 2 per 1,000, corresponding to the top 1% of the tumor frequency distribution, were defined as expanded. Expanded tumor TCRs were classed as regional if statistically deemed absent (corrected P<0.05) from at least one tumor region, otherwise ubiquitous. Renyi diversity was computed with the R vegan package after each repertoire had been subsampled 100 times to 5,000 TCRs. CDR3 similarity networks were constructed using string-kernel similarity of amino acid triplets, with links drawn between CDR3s whose pairwise similarity was above 0.82. TCRdb reprocessed the public reads (quality trimming at Q25 with fastp, clone calling with MiXCR) and kept in-frame beta chains. Duplicate CDR3 protein sequences are folded into a single record with the most common DNA and genes. TCRdb's processing, not the authors' own work, is the source of the V and J calls. This sample gives about 11,000 distinct CDR3 sequences in total; around 8.3% of them show up just once. The top ten clones comprise around 22% of the sample.

The sample's time point label, in plain terms: sample taken at primary tumor resection. The donors were 60 to 80 patients from the lung TRACERx cohort who had early-stage, untreated non-small cell lung cancer. Without any cell sorting, TCR sequencing was performed on whole RNA extracted either from tumor and nontumor lung tissue or from cryopreserved PBMC samples. Only patients for whom sufficient RNA was available from at least two tumor regions were selected for TCR sequencing. A lung pathologist reviewed the tumor and adjacent nontumor lung specimens before the specimens were selected. The germline V gene encodes CDR1 MGHRA and CDR2 YSYEKL. The CDR3 goes from the cysteine to the phenylalanine over 14 residues. The CDR3 DNA has 42 bases and is translated from base 1.

The chain was built from TRBV4-1 and TRBJ2-7, with no reliable assignment of the D segment. Sequences were derived from lung tumor tissue, sampled at surgery. The sequence came from a female donor with early-stage non-small cell lung cancer. DNA sequence: TGCGCCAGCAGCCAAGATCCTCCCTCGTACGAGCTGTACTTC. Its amino acids are CASSQDPPSYELYF.